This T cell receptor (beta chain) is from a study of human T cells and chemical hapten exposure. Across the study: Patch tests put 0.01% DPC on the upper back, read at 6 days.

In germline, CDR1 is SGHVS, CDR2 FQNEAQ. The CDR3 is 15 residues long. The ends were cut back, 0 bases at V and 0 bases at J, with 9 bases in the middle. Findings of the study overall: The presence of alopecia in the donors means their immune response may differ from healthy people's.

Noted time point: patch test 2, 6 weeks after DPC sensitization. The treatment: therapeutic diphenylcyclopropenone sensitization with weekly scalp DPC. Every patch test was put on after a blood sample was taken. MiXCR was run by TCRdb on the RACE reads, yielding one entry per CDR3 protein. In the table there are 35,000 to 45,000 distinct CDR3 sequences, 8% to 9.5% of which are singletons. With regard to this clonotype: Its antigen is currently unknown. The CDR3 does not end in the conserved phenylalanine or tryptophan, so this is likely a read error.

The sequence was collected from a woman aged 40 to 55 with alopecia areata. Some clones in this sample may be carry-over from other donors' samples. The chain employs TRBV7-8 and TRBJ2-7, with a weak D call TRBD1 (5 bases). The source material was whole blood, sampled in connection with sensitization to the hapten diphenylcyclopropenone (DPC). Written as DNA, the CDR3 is TGTGCCAGCAGCTTAGCGAACCAGGGCTCCTACGAGCAGTACTCC. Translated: CASSLANQGSYEQYS.